The rows below give T cell receptor beta chains drawn from one sample of a study of cytomegalovirus exposure and HLA in healthy donors. The repertoire was sequenced with immunoSEQ multiplex PCR; TCRdb's copy has only in-frame clones and lacks some. The sample records some 88,000 clones, roughly 74% being singletons. Sequenced: PBMCs. All receptors derive from a young woman in good health and CMV-seropositive. Each CDR3 is given without its conserved first and last residue. The size entry is marked missing in some rows and otherwise reads once, few, many or a size class.

>TRBJ2-1|few|TRBV5-1
ASSLRGDEQF
>TRBJ2-1|few|TRBV18
ASSRTPEADNEQF
>TRBJ2-3|NA|TRBV5-1
ASSFLLAGGPGGTDTQY
>TRBJ1-6|few|TRBV6-1
ASSAVQVHYNSPLH
>TRBJ1-2|NA|TRBV30
AWSRGQLPYGYT
>TRBJ2-7|NA|TRBV4-1
ASSPEGQGLGPNSYEQY
>TRBJ2-1|NA|TRBV4-3
ASSQFGTGAGNEQF
>TRBJ2-4|few|TRBV2
ASRAGVNIQY
>TRBJ2-3|NA|TRBV7-2
ASSYGQGADTQY
>TRBJ2-4|NA|TRBV13
ASSSGHQMGNIQY
>TRBJ2-5|NA|TRBV11-1
ASSPTEIQETQY
>TRBJ1-3|NA|TRBV10-2
ASRGQGNSGNTIY
>TRBJ2-2|NA|TRBV7-2
ASSLGQGRSGELF
>TRBJ2-1|NA|TRBV7-9
ASSSTRELTSSYNEQF
>TRBJ2-5|NA|TRBV7-2
ASSLAPTSGRALETQY
>TRBJ1-1|NA|TRBV10-2
ASSVQGANTEAF
>TRBJ1-2|NA|TRBV5-5
ASSLAGGFVGGYT
>TRBJ1-5|NA|TRBV19
ASKSDGEGLTVQPQH
>TRBJ1-2|few|TRBV19
ASSKRTGDYGYT
>TRBJ2-1|NA|TRBV7-2
ASSLAGGHNEQF
>TRBJ1-6|NA|TRBV2
ASKGQGANSPLH
>TRBJ2-3|NA|TRBV5-1
ASSLVAGDTDTQY
>TRBJ1-2|NA|TRBV11-2
ASSLAGQGAANYGYT
>TRBJ2-2|NA|TRBV11-2
ASSLGTGTGELF
>TRBJ2-7|NA|TRBV5-1
ASSTSSAGPYEQY
>TRBJ1-6|NA|TRBV5-4
ASRLVGTGTNSPLH
>TRBJ2-1|NA|TRBV4-3
ASSLKAGTPRNEQF
>TRBJ2-7|NA|TRBV7-8
ASSLDGTGAYEQY
>TRBJ2-5|NA|TRBV6-5
ASSLAGSQETQY
>TRBJ1-4|NA|TRBV6-1
ASSDRATNEKLF
>TRBJ1-4|NA|TRBV7-9
ASSWGQGIGEKLF
>TRBJ2-2|NA|TRBV4-2
ASSQDPAGGRTGELF
>TRBJ2-7|NA|TRBV19
ASSIDLTGAGSYEQY
>TRBJ1-2|NA|TRBV4-2
ASSQEPGGSNYGYT
>TRBJ2-7|NA|TRBV9
ASSPSGRVYEQY
>TRBJ1-2|NA|TRBV28
ASSDRIYGYT
>TRBJ2-2|NA|TRBV21-1
ASSKGGVRQGAGTGELF
>TRBJ2-5|few|TRBV9
ASSVGLAGAQETQY
>TRBJ1-2|NA|TRBV5-6
ASSKGRGGYT
>TRBJ2-7|NA|TRBV11-3
ASSSQAGTSYEQY
>TRBJ2-7|NA|TRBV11-2
ASSLWLNSSSYEQY
>TRBJ2-2|NA|TRBV9
ASSPRPLRVVAGELF
>TRBJ1-2|NA|TRBV28
ASSYPRGPSYGYT
>TRBJ1-4|few|TRBV5-4
ASSRQDTANGKLF
>TRBJ2-5|NA|TRBV13
ASSYRQGRQETQY
>TRBJ2-7|NA|TRBV18
ASSPPGTNEQY
>TRBJ1-1|NA|TRBV6-6
ASSYSDIGNTEAF
>TRBJ1-1|NA|TRBV6-5
ASSYGRSQGNTEAF
>TRBJ2-7|NA|TRBV7-8
ASSRETGVYGYEQY
>TRBJ2-2|few|TRBV28
ASRTRDQGGGELF
>TRBJ1-2|NA|TRBV18
ASSPDPLGEGRYT
>TRBJ2-3|NA|TRBV7-2
ASSLPAGFTDTQY
>TRBJ2-1|NA|TRBV7-9
ASSSSGRARAYNEQF
>TRBJ2-3|NA|TRBV11-2
ASSLVGGLAGGRDTQY